Each of the 27 T cell receptor beta chains below was sequenced from the same sample in a study of T cells in Graves' hyperthyroidism and ophthalmopathy (dated by TCRdb to between 2019 and 2020). The library was obtained by multiplex PCR. Sequencing instrument: Illumina HiSeq 2000. Amplification of TCR beta CDR3 regions was carried out from RNA transcripts. For the first round of RT-PCR on the TCR CDR3, the HTBI primer set was used together with the Qiagen OneStep RT-PCR kit. The public sequencing data were trimmed at Q25 with fastp and processed into clonotypes with MiXCR by TCRdb, which kept only in-frame beta chains. Duplicate CDR3 protein sequences are folded into a single record with the most common DNA and genes. In this sample the table shows around 600,000 distinct CDR3 sequences, about a sixth of which occur a single time. The ten largest clonotypes hold around 3.5% of the sample. The sequenced sample was blood. The receptor set was obtained from a woman in her forties with Graves' ophthalmopathy.

In its sample, this clonotype was seen many times. The genes are TRBV20-1 and TRBJ2-7, with D uncertain. The CDR3 consists of 12 residues. Trimming pared 1 base from V and 2 bases from J, leaving 6 bases between. The germline V gene encodes CDR1 DFQATT and CDR2 SNEGSKA (reference sequence). CDR3 nucleotide sequence: TGCAGTGCTAGAGCTGACCCCTACGAGCAGTACTTC. Translating gives CSARADPYEQYF.

This clonotype came up many times. CDR3 nucleotides: TGCAGTGCTCCTCTGGGCCTTCAGGGCTACGAGCAGTACTTC. Translated, it gives CSAPLGLQGYEQYF. The chain combines TRBV20-1 with TRBJ2-7; D is perhaps TRBD1 (5 bases). Germline V gives CDR1 DFQATT, CDR2 SNEGSKA (reference sequence). Trimming removed 5 bases at V and 3 bases at J, with 17 bases between. This CDR3 contains 14 residues.

Ten or more counts support this clonotype. The CDR3 region has the DNA TGCAGTGCTAGATTTCCTCTGGGAGGCACTGAAGCTTTCTTT. Protein sequence: CSARFPLGGTEAFF. This chain uses TRBV20-1 with TRBJ1-1; D gene unclear. This CDR3 spans 14 amino acids. Per the germline V gene, CDR1 is DFQATT and CDR2 is SNEGSKA (reference sequence). V lost 2 bases to trimming and J lost 4 bases, with 14 bases between them.

This clonotype was observed a few times. V gene TRBV20-1 combines with J gene TRBJ2-1, with 12 bases aligning to TRBD2. V trimming: 2 bases; J trimming: 6 bases; junction bases outside the gene matches: 8. CDR1 and CDR2 from the germline V gene are DFQATT and SNEGSKA (reference sequence). This CDR3 is built from 16 residues. CDR3 bases: TGCAGTGCTAGACGCACTAGCGGGGGGAAGCCCAATGAGCAGTTCTTC. Protein: CSARRTSGGKPNEQFF.

This clonotype showed up just a few times. This rearrangement joins TRBV4-2 to TRBJ1-1, with 10 bases matching TRBD1. CDR3 length: 16 residues. Germline lookup yields CDR1 LGHNA and CDR2 YNFKEQ. V was pared by 0 bases and J by 6 bases, with 7 bases of the junction left unmatched. The CDR3 spells CASSQEGGQGGAEAFF. The CDR3 DNA follows: TGTGCCAGCAGCCAAGAAGGAGGACAGGGGGGTGCTGAAGCTTTCTTT.

V and J are TRBV28 and TRBJ1-1; D is ambiguous. CDR1 is MDHEN and CDR2 is SYDVKM in the germline V gene. The V end lost 8 bases, the J end lost 4 bases, and 14 bases lay between the germline ends. The CDR3 runs to 13 residues. DNA for the CDR3: TGTGCCAGCCATAAACAACTCGGCACTGAAGCTTTCTTT. Residues: CASHKQLGTEAFF.

The sample holds one count of this clonotype. The chain uses TRBV19 and TRBJ2-5; 8 positions match TRBD2. The CDR3 totals 15 residues. Losses at the gene ends were 4 bases for V and 11 bases for J; bases not matched to a gene: 15. The germline V gene encodes CDR1 LNHDA and CDR2 SQIVND (reference sequence). CDR3 region: CASSTSGSPAVAQYF. CDR3 bases: TGTGCCAGTAGTACCAGCGGGAGTCCCGCCGTAGCTCAGTACTTC.

This clonotype was seen repeatedly, ten times or more. In DNA, the CDR3 is TGCAGTGCCAGGCAGACAGGGAGGGACAATGAGCAGTTCTTC. It translates to CSARQTGRDNEQFF. The chain combines TRBV20-1 with TRBJ2-1; D tentatively reads TRBD1 or TRBD2 (7 bases each). CDR1 and CDR2 (germline): DFQATT, SNEGSKA (reference sequence). V was pared by 6 bases and J by 5 bases, with 17 bases between. The CDR3 totals 14 residues.

A few counts support this clonotype. The chain links TRBV2 to TRBJ2-1, with 8 positions matching TRBD2. CDR3 length equals 16 residues. The trim removed 7 bases at V and 2 bases at J, leaving 10 bases unmatched. Germline V gene lookup returns CDR1 SNHLY and CDR2 FYNNEI. The CDR3 here is CASTPATAGAYNEQFF. CDR3 nucleotide sequence: TGTGCCAGCACCCCCGCGACAGCGGGGGCCTACAATGAGCAGTTCTTC. The full variable domain, rest sourced from reference TRBV2 and TRBJ2-1, is EPEVTQTPSHQVTQMGQEVILRCVPISNHLYFYWYRQILGQKVEFLVSFYNNEISEKSEIFDDQFSVERPDGSNFTLKIRSTKLEDSAMYFCASTPATAGAYNEQFFGPGTRLTVL.

The sample holds many counts of this clonotype. The rearrangement joins TRBV11-2 to TRBJ2-1, with unresolved D. The CDR3 has 14 residues. Germline CDR1 SGHAT, CDR2 FQNNGV. V was cut by 1 base and J by 4 bases, with 8 bases left in between. This chain's CDR3 is CASSLGYRYNEQFF. In nucleotides, the CDR3 is TGTGCCAGCAGCTTAGGCTACCGGTACAATGAGCAGTTCTTC.

The sample holds a few counts of this clonotype. This chain links TRBV15 with TRBJ2-5, with D perhaps matching TRBD2 (6 bases). Trimming removed 2 bases at V and 1 base at J, with 8 bases between. This CDR3 is built from 14 residues. Germline V CDR1 and CDR2: LNHNV, YYDKDF (reference sequence). The DNA of the CDR3 is TGTGCCACCAGCAGAAGGGGACTCCAAGAGACCCAGTACTTC. This translates into CATSRRGLQETQYF.

This clonotype showed up many times. CDR3 DNA: TGTGCCAGCAGCTTCTACAGACAGGGGCGGACGCAGTATTTT. It encodes CASSFYRQGRTQYF. V usage is TRBV7-2 and J usage is TRBJ2-3; TRBD1 matches at 8 bases. With 3 bases clipped from V and 9 bases from J, the junction kept 8 bases outside the gene matches. Germline CDR1 SGHTA, CDR2 FQGNSA. This CDR3 is 14 amino acids long.

In this sample, this clonotype turned up many times. The chain recombines TRBV6-1 with TRBJ2-1; 7 bases agree with TRBD1. CDR3 size: 15 residues. The V gene's germline CDR1 is MNHNS and CDR2 SASEGT. Germline trimming cut 1 base from V and 2 bases from J; bases unmatched to any gene: 2. The CDR3 nucleotides are TGTGCCAGCAGTGAAGGTGGGACAGCCTACAATGAGCAGTTCTTC. This sequence encodes CASSEGGTAYNEQFF.

The sample holds many counts of this clonotype. V and J are TRBV2 and TRBJ2-7, with 10 bases fitting TRBD2. This CDR3 has 15 residues. The trim removed 3 bases at V and 1 base at J, leaving 3 bases unmatched. Germline CDR1 reads SNHLY; CDR2 reads FYNNEI. In DNA form, the CDR3 reads TGTGCCAGCAGTGACCTAGCGGGAGCGTCCTACGAGCAGTACTTC. Translation: CASSDLAGASYEQYF.

This clonotype showed up just a few times. The CDR3 region has the DNA TGTGCCAGCAGCGTATCCCCCGGTCTAAATGAGCAGTTCTTC. This codes for CASSVSPGLNEQFF. V gene TRBV9 combines with J gene TRBJ2-1, with D uncertain. The V gene's germline CDR1 is SGDLS and CDR2 YYNGEE. Deletions cut 1 base from V and 7 bases from J, with 12 bases between. CDR3 size: 14 residues.

This clonotype came up many times. The chain joins TRBV2 to TRBJ1-6; D uncertain. V was pared by 6 bases and J by 2 bases, with 8 bases between. CDR3 length equals 14 residues. Germline CDR1 SNHLY, CDR2 FYNNEI. The CDR3 here is CASSPDTYNSPLHF. Written as DNA, the CDR3 is TGTGCCAGCAGCCCCGATACCTATAATTCACCCCTCCACTTT.

This clonotype has a count of ten or more. The chain recombines TRBV2 with TRBJ2-6; no clear D. Germline V CDR1 and CDR2: SNHLY, FYNNEI. This CDR3 contains 17 residues. V lost 0 bases and J lost 0, with 9 bases in between. Here the CDR3 DNA reads TGTGCCAGCAGTGAAGCCTACGAAAGCTCTGGGGCCAACGTCCTGACTTTC. Translation gives CASSEAYESSGANVLTF.

This clonotype was seen a handful of times. The rearrangement joins TRBV2 to TRBJ2-7, with D unclear. The V end lost 7 bases, the J end lost 0 bases, and 4 bases lay between the germline ends. CDR3 size: 11 residues. Germline V gene sequence: CDR1 SNHLY, CDR2 FYNNEI. CDR3 sequence: CASKSSYEQYF. CDR3 nucleotides: TGTGCCAGCAAAAGCTCCTACGAGCAGTACTTC.

This clonotype showed up just a few times. The chain combines TRBV4-1 with TRBJ2-5, with 14 bases aligning to TRBD2. Germline assignment: CDR1 MGHRA and CDR2 YSYEKL. The CDR3 is made up of 18 amino acids. V dropped 1 base and J dropped 5; count of bases not matched to a gene: 9. The CDR3 bases are TGCGCCAGCAGCCAAGGCCGGGGACTAGCGGGAGTGGGCGAGACCCAGTACTTC. It encodes CASSQGRGLAGVGETQYF.

There are many counts of this clonotype. The gene calls are TRBV7-2 and TRBJ2-3; D not certain. Germline values: CDR1 SGHTA, CDR2 FQGNSA. The CDR3 has 13 amino acids. The germline V and J ends were trimmed by 7 bases and 6 bases, with 14 bases remaining between them. The CDR3 is CASNPTRSDTQYF. CDR3 bases: TGTGCCAGCAACCCCACTCGTTCCGATACGCAGTATTTT.

This clonotype was seen many times. This chain links TRBV5-1 with TRBJ1-5, with D possibly being TRBD1 (5 bases). The CDR3 runs to 15 residues. Trimming cost V 0 bases and J 6 bases, with 13 bases left between them. CDR1 and CDR2 (germline): SGHRS, YFSETQ. In nucleotides, the CDR3 is TGCGCCAGCAGCTTGGGCGGGGCCCAGAGTCAGCCCCAGCATTTT. Encoded protein: CASSLGGAQSQPQHF.

The rearrangement uses TRBV5-1 and TRBJ2-1; D may match TRBD1 or TRBD2 (6 bases each). The CDR3 is made up of 14 amino acids. Trimming shortened V by 0 bases and J by 9 bases, and 13 bases separated the two germline ends. CDR1 is SGHRS and CDR2 is YFSETQ in the germline V gene. The CDR3 coding sequence is TGCGCCAGCAGCTTGGTCAGGGGAGGTAGTGAGCAGTTCTTC. Translating gives CASSLVRGGSEQFF.

The sample holds a few counts of this clonotype. The chain couples TRBV10-2 to TRBJ1-1; D remains unclear. From germline, CDR1 is WSHSY and CDR2 SAAADI. This CDR3 spans 14 amino acids. The germline V and J ends were trimmed by 2 bases and 5 bases, with 12 bases remaining between them. The CDR3 reads CASSETLGGTEAFF. In nucleotides, the CDR3 is TGCGCCAGCAGTGAGACGCTCGGAGGGACTGAAGCTTTCTTT.

This clonotype was counted ten times or more. The V call is TRBV28, the J call TRBJ1-4; TRBD1 matches at 8 bases. Per the germline V gene, CDR1 is MDHEN and CDR2 is SYDVKM. After removal of 5 bases from V and 8 bases from J, the junction contained 1 base not matched to a gene. The CDR3 spans 12 residues. The CDR3 sequence: CASSQGAEKLFF. For the CDR3, the DNA is TGTGCCAGCAGTCAGGGGGCGGAAAAACTGTTTTTT.

This clonotype was recorded a few times. The V call is TRBV12-3 or TRBV12-4, the J call TRBJ2-4, with D unresolved. There are 14 residues in the CDR3. The ends were cut back, 5 bases at V and 10 bases at J, with 18 bases in the middle. The DNA of the CDR3 is TGTGCCAGCAGTACGGCCAGGCGGCTAGTTATTCAGTACTTC. Residues: CASSTARRLVIQYF.

This clonotype was counted ten times or more. The rearrangement joins TRBV20-1 to TRBJ1-1; tentatively, D is TRBD1 (5 bases). The CDR3 sequence is 13 residues long. Germline V CDR1 and CDR2: DFQATT, SNEGSKA (reference sequence). The ends were cut back, 5 bases at V and 7 bases at J, with 17 bases in the middle. The CDR3 reads CSAPLGEGYEAFF. The CDR3 DNA is TGCAGTGCTCCTTTGGGCGAGGGGTATGAAGCTTTCTTT.

This chain connects TRBV6-5 to TRBJ2-3; maybe TRBD1 (6 bases). The germline V gene has CDR1 MNHEY and CDR2 SVGAGI. V gave up 0 bases and J gave up 4 bases, with 14 bases separating them. The CDR3 totals 16 residues. The CDR3 region has the DNA TGTGCCAGCAGTTACTCGATTCACAGGGAGCCAGATACGCAGTATTTT. Translated, it gives CASSYSIHREPDTQYF.